This TCR beta chain was observed in a study of blood T cells in healthy people across ages. This clonotype was recorded a few times. The target antigen is unknown. General study points: Roughly linearly, TCR beta diversity per million T cells fell as age increased.

It was with a sample-barcoded 5' primer and a J-beta primer mix that a second PCR of about 7 to 12 cycles was run. TCRdb reprocessed the 5' RACE reads with MiXCR, giving one entry per CDR3 protein. The sample consists of roughly 800,000 distinct CDR3 sequences, 55% to 75% of them appearing once. V was clipped by 6 bases and J by 5 bases, with 19 bases between them. In germline, CDR1 is DFQATT, CDR2 SNEGSKA (reference sequence). The CDR3 is 14 amino acids. The TCR was taken from a man between 25 and 39 years old in good health. The sample taken for sequencing was blood. V gene TRBV20-1 combines with J gene TRBJ2-5; D is uncertain. The CDR3, as DNA: TGCAGTGCCCCACCCCGGACCGCTGGGGAGACCCAGTACTTC. Its protein is CSAPPRTAGETQYF.